A selection of T cell receptor beta chains follows, all from one sample in a study of CD8+ T cells in alopecia areata. Here immunoSEQ multiplex PCR was the method, and the copy in TCRdb shows in-frame clones only, minus some. This sample has 200,000 or so clones, with more than 45% found just once. Sequenced here: CD4+ T cells sorted from blood, sampled at week 24, from a patient treated with tofacitinib. These receptors all stem from a human donor with alopecia areata. Each CDR3 is given with its conserved first and last residue. D genes are given only for firm matches. Only some rows state a clone size, as once, few, many or a class for expanded clones.

abundance: .
v_gene: TRBV29-1
j_gene: TRBJ2-1
d_gene: .
CDR3aa: CSVTSFSYNEQFF
CDR3nt: TGCAGCGTTACTAGTTTCTCCTACAATGAGCAGTTCTTC

abundance: few
v_gene: TRBV30
j_gene: TRBJ1-3
d_gene: .
CDR3aa: CAWSTGNGEFGNTIYF
CDR3nt: TGTGCCTGGAGTACCGGTAACGGAGAATTTGGAAACACCATATATTTT

abundance: few
v_gene: TRBV18
j_gene: TRBJ2-2
d_gene: .
CDR3aa: CASSPPRGNTGELFF
CDR3nt: TGTGCCAGCTCACCACCGCGGGGGAACACCGGGGAGCTGTTTTTT

abundance: .
v_gene: TRBV4-2
j_gene: TRBJ1-1
d_gene: .
CDR3aa: CASSQHAGSKGEAFF
CDR3nt: TGTGCCAGCAGCCAACACGCCGGGAGTAAGGGTGAAGCTTTCTTT

abundance: .
v_gene: TRBV29-1
j_gene: TRBJ2-7
d_gene: TRBD1
CDR3aa: CSVDQGAHEQYF
CDR3nt: TGCAGCGTTGATCAGGGGGCCCACGAGCAGTACTTC

abundance: .
v_gene: TRBV30
j_gene: TRBJ1-5
d_gene: .
CDR3aa: CAWSWGNQPQHF
CDR3nt: TGTGCCTGGAGTTGGGGAAATCAGCCCCAGCATTTT

abundance: .
v_gene: TRBV29-1
j_gene: TRBJ2-7
d_gene: .
CDR3aa: CSVVIGSEQYF
CDR3nt: TGCAGCGTTGTAATCGGGAGTGAGCAGTACTTC

abundance: few
v_gene: TRBV5-6
j_gene: TRBJ2-1
d_gene: .
CDR3aa: CASSPVGRANEQFF
CDR3nt: TGTGCCAGCAGCCCAGTAGGTCGGGCCAATGAGCAGTTCTTC

abundance: few
v_gene: TRBV7-9
j_gene: TRBJ2-7
d_gene: .
CDR3aa: CASSSVDRDGIF
CDR3nt: TGTGCCAGCAGCTCCGTGGATAGGGACGGCATATTC

abundance: .
v_gene: TRBV5-1
j_gene: TRBJ2-5
d_gene: TRBD1
CDR3aa: CASSVGQRQETQYF
CDR3nt: TGCGCCAGCAGCGTGGGACAGAGACAAGAGACCCAGTACTTC

abundance: .
v_gene: TRBV5-6
j_gene: TRBJ1-1
d_gene: .
CDR3aa: CASSFGRGDTEAFF
CDR3nt: TGTGCCAGCAGCTTCGGACGGGGGGACACTGAAGCTTTCTTT

abundance: many
v_gene: TRBV10-3
j_gene: TRBJ1-2
d_gene: .
CDR3aa: CAIKLGGGTDGYTF
CDR3nt: TGTGCCATCAAATTGGGCGGGGGAACGGATGGCTACACCTTC

abundance: few
v_gene: TRBV27
j_gene: TRBJ1-2
d_gene: TRBD1
CDR3aa: CASSLAGGYGYTF
CDR3nt: TGTGCCAGCAGTTTAGCAGGGGGCTATGGCTACACCTTC

abundance: .
v_gene: TRBV2
j_gene: TRBJ2-1
d_gene: .
CDR3aa: CASSGGRDNEQFF
CDR3nt: TGTGCCAGCAGTGGCGGCAGGGACAATGAGCAGTTCTTC

abundance: .
v_gene: TRBV7-2
j_gene: TRBJ1-2
d_gene: TRBD1
CDR3aa: CASILGQALGGYTF
CDR3nt: TGTGCCAGCATCCTTGGACAGGCGTTGGGGGGCTACACCTTC

abundance: .
v_gene: TRBV7-7
j_gene: TRBJ2-3
d_gene: .
CDR3aa: CASSLSSGAGDAQYF
CDR3nt: TGTGCCAGCAGCTTATCCTCAGGGGCAGGGGACGCGCAGTATTTT

abundance: .
v_gene: TRBV4-2
j_gene: TRBJ2-5
d_gene: TRBD1
CDR3aa: CASSHGDRAKAETQYF
CDR3nt: TGTGCCAGCAGCCACGGGGACAGGGCGAAGGCGGAGACCCAGTACTTC

abundance: .
v_gene: TRBV25-1
j_gene: TRBJ1-2
d_gene: .
CDR3aa: CASSDGNYGYTF
CDR3nt: TGTGCCAGCAGTGACGGAAACTATGGCTACACCTTC

abundance: once
v_gene: TRBV4-3
j_gene: TRBJ1-6
d_gene: .
CDR3aa: CASSQEGTHSPLHF
CDR3nt: TGCGCCAGCAGCCAAGAGGGGACTCATTCACCCCTCCACTTT

abundance: few
v_gene: TRBV6-6
j_gene: TRBJ2-4
d_gene: .
CDR3aa: CAISVGGGQNIQYF
CDR3nt: TGTGCCATCAGTGTGGGAGGGGGCCAAAACATTCAGTACTTC

abundance: once
v_gene: TRBV7-2
j_gene: TRBJ2-7
d_gene: TRBD2
CDR3aa: CASSLGSSGTYEQYF
CDR3nt: TGTGCCAGCAGCTTAGGGTCTAGCGGGACCTACGAGCAGTACTTC

abundance: .
v_gene: TRBV6-5
j_gene: TRBJ1-6
d_gene: .
CDR3aa: CASSYTSKANSPLHF
CDR3nt: TGTGCCAGCAGTTACACTAGTAAGGCAAATTCACCCCTCCACTTT

abundance: .
v_gene: TRBV5-1
j_gene: TRBJ1-5
d_gene: .
CDR3aa: CASSFGPGEPQHF
CDR3nt: TGCGCCAGCAGCTTCGGGCCTGGGGAGCCCCAGCATTTT

abundance: .
v_gene: TRBV5-6
j_gene: TRBJ2-7
d_gene: .
CDR3aa: CASSLVGGYEQYF
CDR3nt: TGTGCCAGCAGCTTGGTAGGCGGCTACGAGCAGTACTTC

abundance: .
v_gene: TRBV28
j_gene: TRBJ1-1
d_gene: TRBD1
CDR3aa: CASRSTGLTEAFF
CDR3nt: TGTGCCAGCAGATCGACAGGGCTTACTGAAGCTTTCTTT

abundance: .
v_gene: TRBV5-1
j_gene: TRBJ2-1
d_gene: .
CDR3aa: CASSPGQGGDQFF
CDR3nt: TGCGCCAGCAGCCCCGGACAAGGGGGGGATCAGTTCTTC

abundance: .
v_gene: TRBV6-5
j_gene: TRBJ1-5
d_gene: .
CDR3aa: CASSYAVGIQPQHF
CDR3nt: TGTGCCAGCAGTTATGCCGTGGGGATCCAGCCCCAGCATTTT

abundance: many
v_gene: TRBV4-3
j_gene: TRBJ1-5
d_gene: .
CDR3aa: CASSQDGKGGQPQHF
CDR3nt: TGCGCCAGCAGCCAAGATGGGAAGGGAGGTCAGCCCCAGCATTTT

abundance: few
v_gene: TRBV5-5
j_gene: TRBJ1-5
d_gene: TRBD1
CDR3aa: CASSWQGANSNQPQHF
CDR3nt: TGTGCCAGCAGCTGGCAGGGGGCAAATAGCAATCAGCCCCAGCATTTT

abundance: few
v_gene: TRBV29-1
j_gene: TRBJ1-5
d_gene: .
CDR3aa: CSVTPSDGQPQHF
CDR3nt: TGCAGCGTTACTCCATCGGATGGACAGCCCCAGCATTTT

abundance: many
v_gene: TRBV4-1
j_gene: TRBJ1-5
d_gene: .
CDR3aa: CASSQVLGGPQHF
CDR3nt: TGCGCCAGCAGCCAGGTACTCGGCGGACCCCAGCATTTT

abundance: .
v_gene: TRBV10-3
j_gene: TRBJ2-3
d_gene: TRBD1
CDR3aa: CATFRQGSTDTQYF
CDR3nt: TGTGCCACTTTCCGACAGGGGAGCACAGATACGCAGTATTTT

abundance: once
v_gene: TRBV6-5
j_gene: TRBJ1-2
d_gene: .
CDR3aa: CASMKGENGYTF
CDR3nt: TGTGCCAGCATGAAGGGGGAAAATGGCTACACCTTC

abundance: .
v_gene: TRBV4-2
j_gene: TRBJ2-1
d_gene: TRBD2
CDR3aa: CASSPASGGVYNEQFF
CDR3nt: TGTGCCAGCAGCCCGGCTAGCGGGGGGGTGTACAATGAGCAGTTCTTC

abundance: .
v_gene: TRBV6-6
j_gene: TRBJ1-1
d_gene: .
CDR3aa: CASKMNTEAFF
CDR3nt: TGTGCCAGCAAAATGAACACTGAAGCTTTCTTT

abundance: .
v_gene: TRBV27
j_gene: TRBJ1-2
d_gene: .
CDR3aa: CASRWTADYGYTF
CDR3nt: TGTGCCAGCAGATGGACAGCCGACTATGGCTACACCTTC

abundance: .
v_gene: TRBV28
j_gene: TRBJ2-1
d_gene: TRBD2
CDR3aa: CASSLPGAGRNEQFF
CDR3nt: TGTGCCAGCAGTTTACCGGGAGCGGGGAGGAATGAGCAGTTCTTC

abundance: .
v_gene: TRBV9
j_gene: TRBJ1-1
d_gene: .
CDR3aa: CASSPRVGGWNTEAFF
CDR3nt: TGTGCCAGCAGCCCGCGTGTGGGGGGTTGGAACACTGAAGCTTTCTTT

abundance: .
v_gene: TRBV28
j_gene: TRBJ1-2
d_gene: .
CDR3aa: CASRSTGVSYGYTF
CDR3nt: TGTGCCAGCAGGTCTACCGGGGTCTCATATGGCTACACCTTC

abundance: .
v_gene: TRBV18
j_gene: TRBJ2-3
d_gene: .
CDR3aa: CASRESTDTQYF
CDR3nt: TGTGCCAGCCGGGAGAGCACAGATACGCAGTATTTT